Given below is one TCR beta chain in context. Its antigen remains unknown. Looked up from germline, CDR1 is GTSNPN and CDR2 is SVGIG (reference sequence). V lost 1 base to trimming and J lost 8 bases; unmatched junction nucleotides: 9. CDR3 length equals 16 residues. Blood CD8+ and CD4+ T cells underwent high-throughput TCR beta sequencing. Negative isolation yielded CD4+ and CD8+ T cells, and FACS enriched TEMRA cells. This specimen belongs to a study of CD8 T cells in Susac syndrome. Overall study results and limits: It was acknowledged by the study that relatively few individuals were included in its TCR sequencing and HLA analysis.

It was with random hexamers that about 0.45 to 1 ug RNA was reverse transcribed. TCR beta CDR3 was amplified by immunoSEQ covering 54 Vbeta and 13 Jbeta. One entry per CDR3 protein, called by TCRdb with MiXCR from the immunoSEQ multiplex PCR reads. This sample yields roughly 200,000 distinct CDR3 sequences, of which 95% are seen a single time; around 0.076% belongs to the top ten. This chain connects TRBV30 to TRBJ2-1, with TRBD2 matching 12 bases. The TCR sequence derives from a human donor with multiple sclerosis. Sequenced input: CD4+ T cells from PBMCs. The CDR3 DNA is TGTGCCTGGAGTGCCGGACTAGCGGGGATGGTTTATGAGCAGTTCTTC. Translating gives CAWSAGLAGMVYEQFF. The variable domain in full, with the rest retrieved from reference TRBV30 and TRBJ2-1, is SQTIHQWPATLVQPVGSPLSLECTVEGTSNPNLYWYRQAAGRGLQLLFYSVGIGQISSEVPQNLSASRPQDRQFILSSKKLLLSDSGFYLCAWSAGLAGMVYEQFFGPGTRLTVL.